These T cell receptor beta chains were read from a single sample in a study of T cell responses to AZD1222 COVID-19 vaccine. The method was immunoSEQ multiplex PCR; TCRdb's version includes in-frame clones alone and lacks a portion of them. Of roughly 89,000 clones in the sample, around 87% were seen once. The sample here was peripheral blood, taken on day 0 of MenACWY control vaccination. All receptors derive from an adult in good health. Each CDR3 is given with its conserved first and last residue. The D gene is left open where the match is weak. Clone size is stated in some rows and not others, as once, few, many or a class when expanded.

D,J,V,size,CDR3,DNA
.,TRBJ1-4,TRBV28,.,CASNPEGLGGEKLFF,TGTGCCAGCAACCCGGAGGGTTTAGGTGGTGAAAAACTGTTTTTT
.,TRBJ2-3,TRBV2,.,CANADRAFTDTQYF,TGTGCCAACGCGGACAGAGCATTCACAGATACGCAGTATTTT
.,TRBJ2-1,TRBV7-9,few,CASSSSSYNEQFF,TGTGCCAGCAGCTCCAGCTCCTACAATGAGCAGTTCTTC
.,TRBJ1-4,TRBV28,.,CASSHGTENEKLFF,TGTGCCAGCAGTCACGGGACGGAAAATGAAAAACTGTTTTTT
.,TRBJ1-2,TRBV3-1/TRBV3-2,few,CASSQDSPWPGYTF,TGTGCCAGCAGCCAAGACTCCCCTTGGCCCGGCTACACCTTC
.,TRBJ1-6,TRBV9,once,CASSPQWGNNSPLHF,TGTGCCAGCAGCCCACAGTGGGGGAATAATTCACCCCTCCACTTT
TRBD2,TRBJ2-5,TRBV7-8,.,CASSLALAGEPVTQYF,TGTGCCAGCAGCTTAGCCCTAGCGGGAGAGCCCGTGACCCAGTACTTC
TRBD2,TRBJ2-7,TRBV5-4,.,CASSAGLAGVQYF,TGTGCCAGCAGCGCGGGACTAGCGGGGGTTCAGTACTTC
.,TRBJ1-1,TRBV30,.,CAWTGITEAFF,TGTGCCTGGACAGGGATCACTGAAGCTTTCTTT
.,TRBJ1-3,TRBV28,.,CASQGNWGFGNTIYF,TGTGCCAGCCAGGGGAATTGGGGGTTTGGAAACACCATATATTTT
.,TRBJ2-5,TRBV11-3,.,CASSSHLGETQYF,TGTGCCAGCAGCTCCCACCTGGGAGAGACCCAGTACTTC
TRBD1,TRBJ2-6,TRBV7-9,.,CASSLVGTGGAGANVLTF,TGTGCCAGCAGCTTAGTAGGGACAGGGGGCGCTGGGGCCAACGTCCTGACTTTC
.,TRBJ2-5,TRBV12-3/TRBV12-4,.,CASSQLAETQYF,TGTGCCAGCAGCCAATTGGCGGAGACCCAGTACTTC
.,TRBJ1-3,TRBV6-2/TRBV6-3,.,CASSYTGADGNTIYF,TGTGCCAGCAGTTACACGGGGGCTGACGGAAACACCATATATTTT
TRBD1,TRBJ2-7,TRBV28,once,CASSLSGTGLLYEQYF,TGTGCCAGCAGTTTATCGGGGACAGGGTTACTCTACGAGCAGTACTTC
.,TRBJ1-1,TRBV4-1,.,CASSHLQTGIDTEAFF,TGCGCCAGCAGCCATCTTCAAACAGGGATCGACACTGAAGCTTTCTTT
.,TRBJ2-5,TRBV30,.,CACLKLGSWAQYF,TGTGCCTGCCTAAAGCTGGGCTCGTGGGCCCAGTACTTC
.,TRBJ1-3,TRBV19,once,CASIPPEASGNTIYF,TGTGCCAGTATCCCCCCGGAAGCGTCTGGAAACACCATATATTTT
.,TRBJ2-5,TRBV3-1/TRBV3-2,.,CASSHPAGGQETQYF,TGTGCCAGCAGCCATCCGGCGGGCGGCCAAGAGACCCAGTACTTC
TRBD2,TRBJ2-7,TRBV28,.,CASSSGTGGTEQYF,TGTGCCAGCAGCTCCGGGACGGGAGGAACCGAGCAGTACTTC
TRBD1,TRBJ1-5,TRBV19,.,CASRQSDRVRNQPQHF,TGTGCCAGTAGGCAATCGGACAGGGTCCGCAATCAGCCCCAGCATTTT
.,TRBJ1-1,TRBV7-9,.,CASSLMGVNTEAFF,TGTGCCAGCAGCTTAATGGGAGTTAACACTGAAGCTTTCTTT
.,TRBJ2-1,TRBV28,once,CASSLITHEQFF,TGTGCCAGCAGTTTAATCACCCATGAGCAGTTCTTC
TRBD1,TRBJ2-1,TRBV24-1,.,CATSDRTQGFTYNEQFF,TGTGCCACCAGTGACCGGACACAGGGGTTTACCTACAATGAGCAGTTCTTC
.,TRBJ1-3,TRBV11-2,.,CASSLIGTRWNTIYF,TGTGCCAGCAGCTTGATAGGAACACGCTGGAACACCATATATTTT
TRBD1,TRBJ2-7,TRBV28,.,CASSSGTGHYEQYF,TGTGCCAGCAGTTCCGGGACAGGGCACTACGAGCAGTACTTC